This TCR beta chain originates from a study of cytomegalovirus exposure and HLA in healthy donors. TCRdb's table, derived via immunoSEQ multiplex PCR, lists solely in-frame clones and lacks some. Here the sample spans more than 95,000 clones, about 88% being singletons. The CDR3 covers 14 residues. J gave up 7 bases and V 4 bases, and 6 bases lay outside the gene matches. The germline gives CDR1 MNHNY, CDR2 SVGAGI (reference sequence). The V call is TRBV6-6, the J call TRBJ2-2, with 7 bases lining up with TRBD2. The sample comprised PBMCs. This receptor was identified in a woman between 18 and 29 years old in good health and CMV-seropositive. The DNA for the CDR3 is TGTGCCAGCAGTTCGGGGGGAAAGCACGGGGAGCTGTTTTTT. As protein: CASSSGGKHGELFF.